The 25 T cell receptor beta chains below all came from one sample that was sequenced in a study of blood T cell repertoires in COVID-19. Sequenced by immunoSEQ multiplex PCR; TCRdb stores in-frame clones only, minus some. Seen here are over 200,000 clones, more than 85% observed once, and the top ten hold 1.9%. Sequencing was carried out using peripheral blood. The receptors were gathered from a man aged 40-49 years with active or convalescent COVID-19.

Concerning this clone itself: The same CDR3 arises from other DNA sequences in this sample as well. This sequence joins TRBV5-1 and TRBJ1-2, with D unresolved. The CDR3 has 15 amino acids. Germline V gene lookup returns CDR1 SGHRS and CDR2 YFSETQ. Trimming took 0 bases from V and 0 from J, leaving 9 bases between them. The CDR3 bases are TGCGCCAGCAGCTTGGAGGCAGGCTCTAACTATGGCTACACCTTC. Translated, it gives CASSLEAGSNYGYTF.

The chain uses TRBV29-1 and TRBJ2-4; 8 bases line up with TRBD2. V lost 2 bases, J lost 1 base, and 4 bases stayed unmatched. The CDR3 is 15 amino acids. CDR1 is SQVTM and CDR2 is ANQGSEA in the germline V gene. The CDR3: CSVESGGVAKNIQYF. The CDR3 nucleotides read TGCAGCGTTGAATCGGGAGGGGTGGCCAAAAACATTCAGTACTTC.

The rearrangement joins TRBV6-5 to TRBJ2-7; perhaps TRBD2 as D (6 bases). Germline CDR1 and CDR2: MNHEY and SVGAGI. Trimming shortened V by 7 bases and J by 4 bases, and 20 bases separated the two germline ends. This CDR3 spans 15 amino acids. The CDR3 is CASKSAGGWWYEQYF. CDR3 in DNA: TGTGCCAGCAAATCTGCCGGAGGGTGGTGGTACGAGCAGTACTTC.

This chain links TRBV7-9 with TRBJ2-1; the match to TRBD2 covers 9 bases. V gave up 5 bases and J gave up 5 bases; unmatched junction bases: 7. The CDR3 covers 15 residues. CDR1 and CDR2 from the germline V gene are SEHNR and FQNEAQ (reference sequence). The chain's CDR3 is CASSQTSGTHNEQFF. The DNA of the CDR3 is TGTGCCAGCAGCCAGACTAGCGGTACGCACAATGAGCAGTTCTTC.

The gene calls are TRBV6-5 and TRBJ1-2; maybe TRBD1 (5 bases). Deletions cut 7 bases from V and 5 bases from J, with 14 bases between. This CDR3 contains 13 residues. Germline assignment: CDR1 MNHEY and CDR2 SVGAGI. The CDR3 loop is CASNGGTAYGYTF. In nucleotides, the CDR3 is TGTGCCAGCAATGGAGGGACTGCTTATGGCTACACCTTC.

This clone was observed once. The chain joins TRBV25-1 to TRBJ2-7, with D perhaps TRBD1 (6 bases). Germline V gene data show CDR1 as MGHDK and CDR2 as SYGVNS. The CDR3 is 15 residues long. V lost 2 bases and J 3 bases, leaving 14 bases between the germline ends. As DNA, the CDR3 is TGTGCCAGCAGTGAAGGGGCAGGGGACGGCTACGAGCAGTACTTC. The encoded protein is CASSEGAGDGYEQYF.

The J gene is TRBJ1-1, the V gene TRBV14; D unresolved. Germline loops: CDR1 SGHDN, CDR2 FVKESK. Trimming removed 4 bases from V and 0 bases from J, with 15 bases in between. This CDR3 comprises 16 residues. For the CDR3, the DNA is TGTGCCAGCAGCCCCTCGACGGGAGTCATGAACACTGAAGCTTTCTTT. This encodes CASSPSTGVMNTEAFF.

This chain connects TRBV5-1 to TRBJ1-1; 8 nucleotides match TRBD1. Trimming cost V 5 bases and J 0 bases; bases outside gene matches: 3. This CDR3 has 14 residues. The germline CDR1 and CDR2 sequences are SGHRS and YFSETQ. CDR3 DNA: TGCGCCAGCAGGGCGGGACAGGTGAACACTGAAGCTTTCTTT. Encoded protein: CASRAGQVNTEAFF.

This clone has just a few counts. The chain combines TRBV6-6 with TRBJ2-7; weak D call: TRBD1 (6 bases). There are 12 residues in the CDR3. Trimming removed 6 bases from V and 6 bases from J, with 12 bases in between. Per germline, CDR1 MNHNY and CDR2 SVGAGI (reference sequence). The CDR3 spells CASRAQGSEQYF. In DNA form, the CDR3 reads TGTGCCAGCAGGGCACAGGGATCCGAGCAGTACTTC.

This sequence joins TRBV24-1 and TRBJ2-5; TRBD2 is a possible D gene (5 bases). Deletions cut 9 bases from V and 4 bases from J, with 20 bases between. Germline V gives CDR1 KGHDR, CDR2 SFDVKD. The CDR3 is 15 residues long. CDR3 loop: CATSSAAAVPETQYF. For the CDR3, the DNA is TGTGCCACCTCCTCCGCAGCAGCGGTTCCAGAGACCCAGTACTTC.

The CDR3 DNA is TGCAGTGCTTCTATCCAGGGGGCTTATACTGAAGCTTTCTTT. Translation gives CSASIQGAYTEAFF. The chain employs TRBV29-1 and TRBJ1-1, with 8 bases identical to TRBD1. CDR3 length equals 14 residues. Germline CDR1 reads SQVTM; CDR2 reads ANQGSEA. Complete variable domain (other parts from reference TRBV29-1 and TRBJ1-1): SAVISQKPSRDICQRGTSLTIQCQVDSQVTMMFWYRQQPGQSLTLIATANQGSEATYESGFVIDKFPISRPNLTFSTLTVSNMSPEDSSIYLCSASIQGAYTEAFFGQGTRLTVV.

This sequence joins TRBV7-9 and TRBJ1-4; TRBD1 is a possible D gene (5 bases). This CDR3 has 16 amino acids. The V end was cut by 5 bases, the J end by 2 bases, with 15 bases between. Germline V lookup: CDR1 SEHNR, CDR2 FQNEAQ (reference sequence). The chain's CDR3 is CASSPGTRGTNEKLFF. DNA of the CDR3: TGTGCCAGCAGCCCCGGGACCCGGGGGACTAATGAAAAACTGTTTTTT.

J is TRBJ2-5 and V is TRBV19; TRBD1 aligns across 12 bases. CDR1 LNHDA and CDR2 SQIVND come from the germline V gene (reference sequence). The V segment lost 5 bases and the J segment 5 bases; nucleotides outside the gene matches: 12. The CDR3 extends over 17 amino acids. This chain's CDR3 is CASSPPTGQGARETQYF. The CDR3 DNA is TGTGCCAGTAGTCCGCCCACGGGACAGGGGGCAAGGGAGACCCAGTACTTC.

Of note for this clone: The sample has other DNA sequences that encode this CDR3 too. This sequence joins TRBV27 and TRBJ1-4; D is possibly TRBD1 (5 bases). CDR1 and CDR2 from the germline V gene are MNHEY and SMNVEV (reference sequence). The CDR3 loop spans 12 amino acids. V lost 8 bases, J lost 7 bases, and 11 bases lay in between. CDR3 sequence reads: CASGRVGEKLFF. The CDR3 DNA reads as TGTGCCAGCGGCAGGGTGGGTGAAAAACTGTTTTTT. Full variable domain (outside the CDR3, taken from reference TRBV27 and TRBJ1-4): EAQVTQNPRYLITVTGKKLTVTCSQNMNHEYMSWYRQDPGLGLRQIYYSMNVEVTDKGDVPEGYKVSRKEKRNFPLILESPSPNQTSLYFCASGRVGEKLFFGSGTQLSVL.

The gene calls are TRBV19 and TRBJ1-6, with TRBD1 matching over 8 bases. The CDR3 runs 15 residues. The germline V gene encodes CDR1 LNHDA and CDR2 SQIVND (reference sequence). V trimming: 5 bases; J trimming: 10 bases; junction bases outside the gene matches: 10. The CDR3 region has the DNA TGTGCCAGTAGTGGCGCAGGGGGCGCAAAATCACCCCTCCACTTT. Translated: CASSGAGGAKSPLHF. The variable domain in full, completed from reference TRBV19 and TRBJ1-6, reads DGGITQSPKYLFRKEGQNVTLSCEQNLNHDAMYWYRQDPGQGLRLIYYSQIVNDFQKGDIAEGYSVSREKKESFPLTVTSAQKNPTAFYLCASSGAGGAKSPLHFGNGTRLTVT.

The chain combines TRBV28 with TRBJ2-5; 9 nucleotides align to TRBD1. After removal of 6 bases from V and 4 bases from J, the junction contained 12 bases not matched to a gene. This CDR3 spans 16 amino acids. From germline, CDR1 is MDHEN and CDR2 SYDVKM. The CDR3 loop is CASSPTGTGYRETQYF. The CDR3 region has the DNA TGTGCCAGCAGCCCGACCGGGACAGGGTATAGAGAGACCCAGTACTTC.

The CDR3, as DNA: TGTGCCAGCAGTTTATTGGGAGAGGGATATGGCTATCAGCCCCAGCATTTT. Protein: CASSLLGEGYGYQPQHF. The rearrangement links TRBV28 to TRBJ1-5; no definite D call. Trimming shortened V by 1 base and J by 5 bases, and 18 bases separated the two germline ends. The CDR3 extends over 17 amino acids. Germline V lookup: CDR1 MDHEN, CDR2 SYDVKM.

V usage is TRBV7-8 and J usage is TRBJ1-1; D is possibly TRBD1 (5 bases). CDR3 length: 13 residues. Germline assignment: CDR1 SGHVS and CDR2 FQNEAQ. With 5 bases removed from V and 2 bases from J, the gap between germline ends came to 9 bases. The CDR3, as DNA: TGTGCCAGCAGCGCACAGGATAACACTGAAGCTTTCTTT. Translation gives CASSAQDNTEAFF.

The chain is built from TRBV5-1 and TRBJ1-1, with 8 bases identical to TRBD1. The CDR3 covers 13 residues. The V gene end was trimmed by 4 bases and the J gene end by 8 bases; junction bases not matched to a gene: 7. Germline V gene lookup returns CDR1 SGHRS and CDR2 YFSETQ. Here the CDR3 DNA reads TGCGCCAGCAGCCCAGGACAGGGAACCGAAGCTTTCTTT. This gives the protein CASSPGQGTEAFF.

The genes are TRBV4-2 and TRBJ1-5, with D perhaps matching TRBD1 (6 bases). With 3 bases removed from V and 7 bases from J, the gap between germline ends came to 22 bases. The CDR3 runs to 17 residues. The germline CDR1 and CDR2 sequences are LGHNA and YNFKEQ. Here the CDR3 DNA reads TGTGCCAGCAGCCATGAAGGGGGGGTCAGGGTAGGACAGCCCCAGCATTTT. Translating it yields CASSHEGGVRVGQPQHF.

The chain couples TRBV28 to TRBJ1-6; D might be TRBD1 (6 bases). The germline V and J ends were trimmed by 6 bases and 18 bases, with 18 bases remaining between them. The CDR3 is made up of 12 amino acids. Germline-derived CDR1 and CDR2 are MDHEN and SYDVKM. CDR3 nucleotides: TGTGCCAGCAGCCCCCTGACAGGAGCCGACCACTTT. Its protein is CASSPLTGADHF.

This clone appeared once. CDR3 region: CASSWSGTGELFF. DNA for the CDR3: TGTGCCAGTAGTTGGTCGGGCACCGGGGAGCTGTTTTTT. The chain uses TRBV19 and TRBJ2-2; no clear D. The V gene lost 5 bases and the J gene lost 4 bases, with 8 bases spanning the gap. The germline gives CDR1 LNHDA, CDR2 SQIVND (reference sequence). CDR3 length: 13 amino acids.

The chain uses TRBV5-1 and TRBJ2-1, with 12 nucleotides matching TRBD2. Germline V gives CDR1 SGHRS, CDR2 YFSETQ. V shed 4 bases, J shed 12 bases, and the junction held 17 bases outside the gene matches. The CDR3 runs 17 residues. CDR3 residues: CASSPPLTSGRLFGQFF. CDR3 in DNA: TGCGCCAGCAGCCCACCTTTGACTAGCGGGAGACTCTTTGGGCAGTTCTTC.

J is TRBJ2-3 and V is TRBV2; TRBD1 is a possible D gene (5 bases). V lost 10 bases and J 10 bases, leaving 24 bases between the germline ends. Germline V lookup: CDR1 SNHLY, CDR2 FYNNEI. This CDR3 is built from 14 residues. CDR3 sequence: CATPGLGPSVAQYF. CDR3 nucleotide sequence: TGTGCCACCCCAGGTTTGGGGCCCTCCGTCGCGCAGTATTTT. The full variable domain, rest sourced from reference TRBV2 and TRBJ2-3, is EPEVTQTPSHQVTQMGQEVILRCVPISNHLYFYWYRQILGQKVEFLVSFYNNEISEKSEIFDDQFSVERPDGSNFTLKIRSTKLEDSAMYFCATPGLGPSVAQYFGPGTRLTVL.

This chain links TRBV4-1 with TRBJ1-2, with D possibly being TRBD1 (6 bases). Trimming removed 0 bases from V and 7 bases from J, with 6 bases in between. The CDR3 consists of 12 residues. Germline V gene data show CDR1 as MGHRA and CDR2 as YSYEKL. Here the CDR3 DNA reads TGCGCCAGCAGCCAAGACAGGGGTGGCTACACCTTC. Protein sequence: CASSQDRGGYTF.